These T cell receptor beta chains were read from a single sample in a study of cytomegalovirus exposure and HLA in healthy donors. Measured with immunoSEQ multiplex PCR; TCRdb has only the in-frame clones, and not every one. This table has 200,000 or so clones, roughly 80% appearing once. Material: PBMCs. The receptors were sampled from a middle-aged man in good health and CMV-seropositive. Both conserved end residues are part of each CDR3. A D gene is named only where the DNA matches it firmly. Expanded clones get a size class; other rows say once, few or many, or leave the size out.

D	J	size	V	CDR3	DNA
.	TRBJ2-1	.	TRBV11-2	CASSRGSHEQFF	TGTGCCAGCAGCCGGGGTTCCCATGAGCAGTTCTTC
.	TRBJ2-7	.	TRBV6-5	CASSYSGREDYEQYF	TGTGCCAGCAGTTACTCGGGCAGGGAAGACTACGAGCAGTACTTC
.	TRBJ2-7	.	TRBV7-9	CASSSGTLLDRPYEQYF	TGTGCCAGCAGCTCGGGAACCCTCCTCGACCGCCCCTACGAGCAGTACTTC
.	TRBJ1-2	.	TRBV4-3	CASSQDGTGSYGYTF	TGCGCCAGCAGCCAAGACGGAACAGGGTCCTATGGCTACACCTTC
TRBD1	TRBJ1-1	once	TRBV28	CASSPGGQGNTEAFF	TGTGCCAGCAGTCCGGGCGGACAGGGGAACACTGAAGCTTTCTTT
.	TRBJ2-3	.	TRBV4-1	CASSVRDRGGPDTQYF	TGCGCCAGCAGCGTACGGGACCGGGGAGGTCCAGATACGCAGTATTTT
TRBD1	TRBJ1-6	.	TRBV9	CASSAQGSRNSPLHF	TGTGCCAGCAGCGCACAGGGGTCGCGAAATTCACCCCTCCACTTT
TRBD2	TRBJ2-7	.	TRBV30	CAWGRGSSYEQYF	TGTGCCTGGGGGAGGGGCTCCTCCTACGAGCAGTACTTC
.	TRBJ2-7	.	TRBV28	CASSFLGSGTSSYEQYF	TGTGCCAGCAGTTTCCTGGGTTCCGGGACAAGCTCTTACGAGCAGTACTTC
.	TRBJ2-2	few	TRBV4-1	CASSQVAGLPGELFF	TGCGCCAGCAGCCAAGTGGCAGGACTACCCGGGGAGCTGTTTTTT